These T cell receptor beta chains were read from a single sample in a study of blood T cell repertoires in COVID-19. The repertoire was sequenced with immunoSEQ multiplex PCR; TCRdb's copy has only in-frame clones and lacks some. The sample lists fewer than 350,000 clones; approximately 91% were seen once. The sequenced sample was PBMCs or T cells enriched from blood (not recorded which). Receptors originate from a middle-aged woman with acute COVID-19. Both conserved end residues are part of each CDR3. The order of the fields is D gene, V gene, J gene, CDR3 length, clone size, CDR3 DNA, CDR3 protein. D genes are given only for firm matches. Clone sizes are given selectively: once, few, many, or a class where the clone is expanded.

d_gene: TRBD2; v_gene: TRBV7-2; j_gene: TRBJ2-1; len: 16; abundance: .; CDR3nt: TGTGCCAGCAGCCCAGCTTATAGCGGGTCCTACAATGAGCAGTTCTTC; CDR3aa: CASSPAYSGSYNEQFF
d_gene: TRBD1; v_gene: TRBV5-6; j_gene: TRBJ1-1; len: 17; abundance: .; CDR3nt: TGTGCCAGCAGCACCGGGACAGGGGGCAGGGCGGATACTGAAGCTTTCTTT; CDR3aa: CASSTGTGGRADTEAFF
d_gene: .; v_gene: TRBV5-8; j_gene: TRBJ1-2; len: 13; abundance: once; CDR3nt: TGTGCCAGCAGCTTCCCCACTAACTATGGCTACACCTTC; CDR3aa: CASSFPTNYGYTF
d_gene: .; v_gene: TRBV7-2; j_gene: TRBJ2-5; len: 12; abundance: .; CDR3nt: TGTGCCAGCAGTTCAGCGGGAGAGACCCAGTACTTC; CDR3aa: CASSSAGETQYF
d_gene: TRBD2; v_gene: TRBV15; j_gene: TRBJ2-1; len: 15; abundance: .; CDR3nt: TGTGCCACCAGCAGAGGAGCGGGGGGTTACAATGAGCAGTTCTTC; CDR3aa: CATSRGAGGYNEQFF
d_gene: TRBD1; v_gene: TRBV19; j_gene: TRBJ1-4; len: 14; abundance: once; CDR3nt: TGTGCCAGTACCTCCGGCAGGGGGAATGAAAAACTGTTTTTT; CDR3aa: CASTSGRGNEKLFF
d_gene: .; v_gene: TRBV28; j_gene: TRBJ1-5; len: 15; abundance: once; CDR3nt: TGTGCCAGCATCTCCCCCGGACAATACAATCAGCCCCAGCATTTT; CDR3aa: CASISPGQYNQPQHF
d_gene: .; v_gene: TRBV9; j_gene: TRBJ1-3; len: 15; abundance: .; CDR3nt: TGTGCCAGCAGCGGCCAGGGGTCTCCAGGAAACACCATATATTTT; CDR3aa: CASSGQGSPGNTIYF
d_gene: .; v_gene: TRBV28; j_gene: TRBJ1-2; len: 12; abundance: .; CDR3nt: TGTGCCAGCAGCCCCGGTAACTATGGCTACACCTTC; CDR3aa: CASSPGNYGYTF
d_gene: TRBD1; v_gene: TRBV11-1; j_gene: TRBJ2-5; len: 14; abundance: .; CDR3nt: TGTGCCAGCAGCCCCGGACAGGGACAAGAGACCCAGTACTTC; CDR3aa: CASSPGQGQETQYF
d_gene: .; v_gene: TRBV7-9; j_gene: TRBJ2-3; len: 16; abundance: .; CDR3nt: TGTGCCAGCAGCCAACGGACAGACGGACCTCTCGATACGCAGTATTTT; CDR3aa: CASSQRTDGPLDTQYF
d_gene: .; v_gene: TRBV5-8; j_gene: TRBJ2-7; len: 16; abundance: .; CDR3nt: TGTGCCAGCATCCTCCGGGGTAAAGGGATCTCCTACGAGCAGTACTTC; CDR3aa: CASILRGKGISYEQYF
d_gene: TRBD1; v_gene: TRBV10-3; j_gene: TRBJ1-4; len: 16; abundance: few; CDR3nt: TGTGCCATCAGTCCAACAGGGGGGACAACTAATGAAAAACTGTTTTTT; CDR3aa: CAISPTGGTTNEKLFF
d_gene: TRBD1; v_gene: TRBV7-9; j_gene: TRBJ1-1; len: 15; abundance: .; CDR3nt: TGTGCCAGCAGCTTAACCGGGACAGGGGGAACTGAAGCTTTCTTT; CDR3aa: CASSLTGTGGTEAFF
d_gene: TRBD2; v_gene: TRBV5-1; j_gene: TRBJ2-7; len: 13; abundance: .; CDR3nt: TGCGCCAGCAGCCCGGGGGCGGGGGGCGAGCAGTACTTC; CDR3aa: CASSPGAGGEQYF
d_gene: .; v_gene: TRBV19; j_gene: TRBJ2-5; len: 15; abundance: .; CDR3nt: TGTGCCAGTAGTATCGGGACTGGGCGAGTGGAGACCCAGTACTTC; CDR3aa: CASSIGTGRVETQYF
d_gene: TRBD2; v_gene: TRBV2; j_gene: TRBJ2-1; len: 15; abundance: .; CDR3nt: TGTGCCAGCAGTGGAGCCGGGACTAGCAGCGGTGAGCAGTTCTTC; CDR3aa: CASSGAGTSSGEQFF
d_gene: .; v_gene: TRBV4-2; j_gene: TRBJ1-1; len: 15; abundance: .; CDR3nt: TGTGCCAGCAGCCGCCAGCTTCCTCCGGGCACTGAAGCTTTCTTT; CDR3aa: CASSRQLPPGTEAFF
d_gene: .; v_gene: TRBV5-5; j_gene: TRBJ2-2; len: 14; abundance: few; CDR3nt: TGTGCCAGCAGCTTGTCACTGAACACCGGGGAGCTGTTTTTT; CDR3aa: CASSLSLNTGELFF
d_gene: TRBD1; v_gene: TRBV27; j_gene: TRBJ1-6; len: 17; abundance: .; CDR3nt: TGTGCCAGCAGAACCCTGGGACAGGGGGCGAATAATTCACCCCTCCACTTT; CDR3aa: CASRTLGQGANNSPLHF
d_gene: .; v_gene: TRBV6-5; j_gene: TRBJ1-2; len: 14; abundance: .; CDR3nt: TGTGCCAGCCATGCAAATTTCGGTCCGGGAGACTACACCTTC; CDR3aa: CASHANFGPGDYTF
d_gene: TRBD2; v_gene: TRBV6-2/TRBV6-3; j_gene: TRBJ2-1; len: 19; abundance: .; CDR3nt: TGTGCCAGCAGTTTACCGGGACTAGCGGGAGGGTCGCCCTACAATGAGCAGTTCTTC; CDR3aa: CASSLPGLAGGSPYNEQFF
d_gene: .; v_gene: TRBV28; j_gene: TRBJ2-2; len: 15; abundance: .; CDR3nt: TGTGCCAGCAGCGCCCGGGACACCTACACCGGGGAGCTGTTTTTT; CDR3aa: CASSARDTYTGELFF
d_gene: TRBD2; v_gene: TRBV28; j_gene: TRBJ2-7; len: 17; abundance: .; CDR3nt: TGTGCCAGCAGATCAACCCGGGACTATACGACCACCTACGAGCAGTACTTC; CDR3aa: CASRSTRDYTTTYEQYF
d_gene: .; v_gene: TRBV10-3; j_gene: TRBJ2-3; len: 14; abundance: .; CDR3nt: TGTGCCATCAGTGAGGGCATTAGCACAGATACGCAGTATTTT; CDR3aa: CAISEGISTDTQYF
d_gene: TRBD1; v_gene: TRBV19; j_gene: TRBJ1-5; len: 14; abundance: .; CDR3nt: TGTGCCAGTAACGGTGCAGGGGGCGAACAGCCCCAGCATTTT; CDR3aa: CASNGAGGEQPQHF
d_gene: .; v_gene: TRBV2; j_gene: TRBJ1-6; len: 13; abundance: .; CDR3nt: TGTGCCAGCAGGCAGGGTGGGAATTCACCCCTCCACTTT; CDR3aa: CASRQGGNSPLHF
d_gene: .; v_gene: TRBV28; j_gene: TRBJ1-4; len: 16; abundance: .; CDR3nt: TGTGCCAGCAGTTTAGAACAGGGTGGAACTAATGAAAAACTGTTTTTT; CDR3aa: CASSLEQGGTNEKLFF
d_gene: TRBD2; v_gene: TRBV5-4; j_gene: TRBJ2-7; len: 15; abundance: .; CDR3nt: TGTGCCAGCAGTCATGGTGGGGGGGTTCCCTACGAGCAGTACTTC; CDR3aa: CASSHGGGVPYEQYF
d_gene: TRBD1; v_gene: TRBV12-5; j_gene: TRBJ1-1; len: 15; abundance: .; CDR3nt: TGTGCTAGTGGTTCGACGGGACAGGGGGGCACTGAAGCTTTCTTT; CDR3aa: CASGSTGQGGTEAFF
d_gene: TRBD1; v_gene: TRBV6-6; j_gene: TRBJ1-2; len: 16; abundance: .; CDR3nt: TGTGCCAGCAGTTACTCAATAGACAGGGACTTTGATGGCTACACCTTC; CDR3aa: CASSYSIDRDFDGYTF
d_gene: .; v_gene: TRBV5-1; j_gene: TRBJ2-1; len: 17; abundance: once; CDR3nt: TGCGCCAGCAGCTTGACCCCCCCTGGCAGCACTAACAATGAGCAGTTCTTC; CDR3aa: CASSLTPPGSTNNEQFF
d_gene: .; v_gene: TRBV23-1; j_gene: TRBJ1-6; len: 20; abundance: .; CDR3nt: TGCGCCAGCAGACCCTATAGGTGTCGAAACAGGGTGGTTCTTAGTTCACCCCTCCACTTT; CDR3aa: CASRPYRCRNRVVLSSPLHF
d_gene: .; v_gene: TRBV6-1; j_gene: TRBJ2-2; len: 14; abundance: .; CDR3nt: TGTGCCAGCAGTGATAACAGGGCTACCGGGGAGCTGTTTTTT; CDR3aa: CASSDNRATGELFF
d_gene: TRBD1; v_gene: TRBV29-1; j_gene: TRBJ2-1; len: 15; abundance: once; CDR3nt: TGCAGCGTTGACGTGTCGGGGACAGGGGGCAATGAGCAGTTCTTC; CDR3aa: CSVDVSGTGGNEQFF
d_gene: .; v_gene: TRBV7-3; j_gene: TRBJ1-1; len: 16; abundance: .; CDR3nt: TGTGCCAGCAGCCCTTCCGGACTCTATTCGAACACTGAAGCTTTCTTT; CDR3aa: CASSPSGLYSNTEAFF
d_gene: .; v_gene: TRBV27; j_gene: TRBJ2-2; len: 17; abundance: .; CDR3nt: TGTGCCAGCAGCTGGGGCCAGGGCGGTCGTAACACCGGGGAGCTGTTTTTT; CDR3aa: CASSWGQGGRNTGELFF
d_gene: TRBD2; v_gene: TRBV3-1/TRBV3-2; j_gene: TRBJ2-3; len: 15; abundance: .; CDR3nt: TGTGCCAGCAGCCAACTAGCGGGGGGAGTGGATACGCAGTATTTT; CDR3aa: CASSQLAGGVDTQYF
d_gene: TRBD1; v_gene: TRBV11-2; j_gene: TRBJ2-1; len: 18; abundance: .; CDR3nt: TGTGCCAGCAGCTTAGAGGGAGACAGGGATGACTCCTACAATGAGCAGTTCTTC; CDR3aa: CASSLEGDRDDSYNEQFF
d_gene: .; v_gene: TRBV5-1; j_gene: TRBJ1-3; len: 13; abundance: .; CDR3nt: TGCGCCAGCAGCTTGGGGTCCAGGGACACCATATATTTT; CDR3aa: CASSLGSRDTIYF
d_gene: TRBD1; v_gene: TRBV9; j_gene: TRBJ1-3; len: 16; abundance: .; CDR3nt: TGTGCCAGCAGCACACGCACAGGGGGCTCTGGAAACACCATATATTTT; CDR3aa: CASSTRTGGSGNTIYF
d_gene: .; v_gene: TRBV4-2; j_gene: TRBJ1-5; len: 16; abundance: few; CDR3nt: TGTGCCAGCAGCCAAGAATATGGAGTTAGCAATCAGCCCCAGCATTTT; CDR3aa: CASSQEYGVSNQPQHF
d_gene: .; v_gene: TRBV30; j_gene: TRBJ1-1; len: 12; abundance: .; CDR3nt: TGTGCCTGGAGGCCGGGGAACACTGAAGCTTTCTTT; CDR3aa: CAWRPGNTEAFF
d_gene: TRBD1; v_gene: TRBV3-1/TRBV3-2; j_gene: TRBJ2-7; len: 14; abundance: .; CDR3nt: TGTGCCAGCAGCCACGGGACAGCTTTCTACGAGCAGTACTTC; CDR3aa: CASSHGTAFYEQYF
d_gene: TRBD1; v_gene: TRBV10-1; j_gene: TRBJ2-6; len: 21; abundance: once; CDR3nt: TGCGCCAGCAGAGCCTTAACCACGAAACAGGGGTTGCGGTGTGGGGCCAACGTCCTGACTTTC; CDR3aa: CASRALTTKQGLRCGANVLTF
d_gene: TRBD1; v_gene: TRBV5-1; j_gene: TRBJ2-7; len: 14; abundance: .; CDR3nt: TGCGCCAGCAGCCCGGACAGGGGGTCGGACGAGCAGTACTTC; CDR3aa: CASSPDRGSDEQYF
d_gene: TRBD1; v_gene: TRBV27; j_gene: TRBJ1-2; len: 13; abundance: .; CDR3nt: TGTGCCAGCAGTTTCGGACAGGGAGGAGGCTACACCTTC; CDR3aa: CASSFGQGGGYTF